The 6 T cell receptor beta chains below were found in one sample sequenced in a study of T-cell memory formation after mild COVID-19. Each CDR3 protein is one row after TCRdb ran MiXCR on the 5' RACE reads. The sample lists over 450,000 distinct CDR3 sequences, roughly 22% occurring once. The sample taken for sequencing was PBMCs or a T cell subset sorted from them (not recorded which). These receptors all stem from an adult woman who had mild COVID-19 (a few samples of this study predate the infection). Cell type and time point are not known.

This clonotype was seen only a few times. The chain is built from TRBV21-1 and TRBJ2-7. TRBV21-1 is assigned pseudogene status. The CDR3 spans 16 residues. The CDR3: CASSKAFRPDSYEQYF. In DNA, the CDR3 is TGTGCCAGCAGCAAAGCGTTCCGGCCAGACTCCTACGAGCAGTACTTC.

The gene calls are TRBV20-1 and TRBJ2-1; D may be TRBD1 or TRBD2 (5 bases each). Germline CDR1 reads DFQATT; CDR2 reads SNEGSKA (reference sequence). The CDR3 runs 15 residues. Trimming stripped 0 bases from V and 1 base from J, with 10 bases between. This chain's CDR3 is CSARDLGGSYNEQFF. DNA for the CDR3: TGCAGTGCTAGAGATCTTGGGGGTTCCTACAATGAGCAGTTCTTC.

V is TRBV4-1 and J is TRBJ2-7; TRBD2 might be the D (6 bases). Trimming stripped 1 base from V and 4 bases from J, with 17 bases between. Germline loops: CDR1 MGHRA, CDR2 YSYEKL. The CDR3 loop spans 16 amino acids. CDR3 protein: CASSQGGASAVYEQYF. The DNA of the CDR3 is TGCGCCAGCAGCCAAGGTGGGGCTAGCGCTGTGTACGAGCAGTACTTC.

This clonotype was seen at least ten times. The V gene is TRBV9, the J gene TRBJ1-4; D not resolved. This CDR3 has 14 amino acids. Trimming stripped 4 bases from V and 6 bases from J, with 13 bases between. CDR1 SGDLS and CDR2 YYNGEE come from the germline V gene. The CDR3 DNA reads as TGTGCCAGCAGCCCGGGCCTGCTCGATGAAAAACTGTTTTTT. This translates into CASSPGLLDEKLFF.

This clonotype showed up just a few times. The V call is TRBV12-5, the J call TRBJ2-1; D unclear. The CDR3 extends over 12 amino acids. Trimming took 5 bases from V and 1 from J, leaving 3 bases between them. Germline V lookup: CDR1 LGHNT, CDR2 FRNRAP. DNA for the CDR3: TGTGCTAGTGGTGTTTCCTACAATGAGCAGTTCTTC. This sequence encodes CASGVSYNEQFF.

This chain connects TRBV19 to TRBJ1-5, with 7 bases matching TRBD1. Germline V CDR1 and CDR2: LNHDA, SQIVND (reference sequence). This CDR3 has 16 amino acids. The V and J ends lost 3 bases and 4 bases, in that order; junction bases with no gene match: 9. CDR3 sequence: CASSMMVGQANQPQHF. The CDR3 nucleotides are TGTGCCAGTAGTATGATGGTAGGACAGGCAAATCAGCCCCAGCATTTT.